The sequence of this T cell receptor (beta chain) was determined in a study of molecular identifiers for immune sequencing clone quantification. Via MiXCR, TCRdb re-called the PCR reads, giving one row per CDR3 protein. Of about 100,000 distinct CDR3 sequences listed, roughly a third are singletons. With respect to this clonotype: Since a much larger clone is just one base distant, this may be a read error.

Germline V lookup: CDR1 SGHRS, CDR2 YFSETQ. This CDR3 contains 13 residues. The chain employs TRBV5-1 and TRBJ2-7; unclear D gene. The sequenced sample was naive CD8+ T cells from blood, with Jurkat cell RNA spiked in. Regarding subset: FACS-sorted CD8+CD4-CCR7+CD45RA+ naive T cells. The TCR sequence derives from a human donor in good health. Some libraries in this study had Jurkat cell RNA spiked in. Here the CDR3 DNA reads TGCGCCAGCAGCCCGACGGTTTCCTACGAGCAGCACTTC. Its translation is CASSPTVSYEQHF.